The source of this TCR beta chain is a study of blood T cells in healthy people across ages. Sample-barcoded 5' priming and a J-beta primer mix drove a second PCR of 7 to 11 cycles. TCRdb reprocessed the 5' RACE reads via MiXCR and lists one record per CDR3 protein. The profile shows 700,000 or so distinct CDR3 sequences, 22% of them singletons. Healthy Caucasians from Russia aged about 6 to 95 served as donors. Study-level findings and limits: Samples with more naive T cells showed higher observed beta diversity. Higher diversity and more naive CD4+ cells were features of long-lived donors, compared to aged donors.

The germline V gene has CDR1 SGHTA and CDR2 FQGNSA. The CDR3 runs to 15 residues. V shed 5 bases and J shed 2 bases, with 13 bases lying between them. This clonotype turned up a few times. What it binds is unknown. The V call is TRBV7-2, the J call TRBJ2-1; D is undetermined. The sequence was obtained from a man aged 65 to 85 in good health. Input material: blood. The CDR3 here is CASSPASEPYNEQFF. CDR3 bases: TGTGCCAGCAGCCCAGCCTCGGAGCCCTACAATGAGCAGTTCTTC.